The source of this TCR beta chain is a study of PD-1 blockade in classical Hodgkin lymphoma. Notes on the study in general: It was reported that newly diagnosed patients had less baseline TCR diversity than healthy donors. Still unresolved is the cause of the repertoire differences, which may be disease activity or prior therapy.

This clone was observed a single time. Its antigen is as yet unknown. TCRdb keeps only in-frame clones here, not all; method: immunoSEQ multiplex PCR. The repertoire holds fewer than 70,000 clones, with approximately 90% as singletons. Trimming left V 7 bases short and J 4 bases short, with 17 bases between. This CDR3 is 14 amino acids long. Germline V gives CDR1 SQVTM, CDR2 ANQGSEA. All patients relapsed after autologous stem cell transplantation, and brentuximab vedotin exposure varied. The TCR originated in a human donor with classical Hodgkin lymphoma. The source was peripheral blood mononuclear cells (PBMCs), collected before the second cycle of nivolumab. The chain carries TRBV29-1 and TRBJ1-5, with D perhaps matching TRBD1 (5 bases). The CDR3 spells CSARPGTGNQPQHF. Written as DNA, the CDR3 is TGCAGCGCCCGACCCGGGACGGGGAATCAGCCCCAGCATTTT.